What follows are 30 T cell receptor beta chains derived from one specimen sequenced in a study of T-cell memory formation after mild COVID-19 (TCRdb year 2021). Receptor amplification or capture employed 5' RACE. Data came from an Illumina NovaSeq 6000. TCRdb applied fastp at Q25 and MiXCR to the public reads, then kept only in-frame beta chains. Under each unique CDR3 protein, matching rows form one entry showing the most common genes and DNA. This sample holds more than 80,000 distinct CDR3 sequences; about 15% were observed only once. 25% to 30% of the sample is taken by the ten largest. Sequencing was carried out using PBMCs or a T cell subset sorted from them (not recorded which). These TCRs come from an adult woman who had mild COVID-19 (a few samples of this study predate the infection). The sample titles of this study are shuffled in the database, so cell type and time point are left out; the donor was told from shared clones.

The chain is built from TRBV4-1 and TRBJ2-7; D may be TRBD1 (6 bases). The CDR3 totals 14 residues. Germline V lookup: CDR1 MGHRA, CDR2 YSYEKL. Trimming left V 4 bases short and J 4 bases short, with 14 bases between. The CDR3 spells CASSLEGTPYEQYF. The CDR3 DNA is TGCGCCAGCAGCCTGGAAGGGACACCTTACGAGCAGTACTTC.

This clonotype came up a few times. This sequence joins TRBV5-4 and TRBJ2-7; perhaps TRBD1 as D (6 bases). Trimming cost V 2 bases and J 3 bases, with 18 bases left between them. Per the germline V gene, CDR1 is SGHNT and CDR2 is YYREEE (reference sequence). The CDR3 has 16 amino acids. The CDR3 nucleotides are TGTGCCAGCAGCTTCCTTGGCCTGACAGGAATCTACGAGCAGTACTTC. It is translated as CASSFLGLTGIYEQYF.

This chain links TRBV6-6 with TRBJ1-5; tentative D call: TRBD1 (5 bases). The CDR3 spans 14 residues. V was trimmed by 5 bases and J by 2 bases, leaving 10 bases between them. Germline V lookup: CDR1 MNHNY, CDR2 SVGAGI (reference sequence). The CDR3 loop is CASSQGWGNQPQHF. The CDR3 DNA reads as TGTGCCAGCAGTCAGGGTTGGGGCAATCAGCCCCAGCATTTT.

The chain combines TRBV12-3 or TRBV12-4 with TRBJ1-5; no clear D. V was cut by 2 bases and J by 5 bases, with 13 bases left in between. The CDR3 length is 15 residues. In nucleotides, the CDR3 is TGTGCCAGCAGTTTAAGCTTTCAGGTTGATCAGCCCCAGCATTTT. Amino acid sequence: CASSLSFQVDQPQHF.

This chain joins TRBV6-2 or TRBV6-3 and TRBJ2-5; D unresolved. The CDR3 spans 17 residues. The germline V gene has CDR1 MNHEY and CDR2 SVGEGT. Trimming took off 4 bases at V and 3 bases at J, with 21 bases between the two ends. The CDR3 loop is CASSFTRRYPYEETQYF. The CDR3 bases are TGTGCCAGCAGTTTCACCCGTCGGTATCCCTATGAAGAGACCCAGTACTTC.

This clonotype was seen a handful of times. The gene calls are TRBV27 and TRBJ2-7; D unclear. Germline CDR1 and CDR2: MNHEY and SMNVEV (reference sequence). The CDR3 loop spans 13 amino acids. V lost 5 bases, J lost 2 bases, and 10 bases lay in between. CDR3 coding DNA: TGTGCCAGCAGTCCTACAGCCGCCTACGAGCAGTACTTC. Translation gives CASSPTAAYEQYF.

The rearrangement joins TRBV3-1 to TRBJ2-5; TRBD2 matches 12 bases. The CDR3 covers 17 residues. J was trimmed by 4 bases and V by 1 base; bases with no gene match: 7. Germline CDR1 is LGHDT and CDR2 is YNNKEL (reference sequence). DNA for the CDR3: TGTGCCAGCAGCCAAGTGGCTAGCGGGAGGGCCGGAGAGACCCAGTACTTC. Its translation: CASSQVASGRAGETQYF.

V and J are TRBV20-1 and TRBJ2-1; the D gene is possibly TRBD1 (5 bases). Germline V gives CDR1 DFQATT, CDR2 SNEGSKA (reference sequence). V gave up 6 bases and J gave up 9 bases, with 18 bases separating them. The CDR3 consists of 13 residues. The CDR3 bases are TGCAGTGCCAGGGATTTCGTGAAGGGTGAGCAGTTCTTC. Protein product: CSARDFVKGEQFF.

The V gene is TRBV11-2, the J gene TRBJ2-3; TRBD2 matches 7 bases. The CDR3 covers 18 residues. Trimming at V came to 1 base and at J to 2 bases, leaving 12 bases not matched to a gene. Looked up from germline, CDR1 is SGHAT and CDR2 is FQNNGV. The CDR3 reads CASSLGPGASGFTDTQYF. The CDR3 nucleotides are TGTGCCAGCAGCTTAGGGCCCGGGGCTAGCGGTTTCACAGATACGCAGTATTTT. Full variable domain (remainder filled in from reference TRBV11-2 and TRBJ2-3): EAGVAQSPRYKIIEKRQSVAFWCNPISGHATLYWYQQILGQGPKLLIQFQNNGVVDDSQLPKDRFSAERLKGVDSTLKIQPAKLEDSAVYLCASSLGPGASGFTDTQYFGPGTRLTVL.

This clonotype occurred a few times. The rearrangement uses TRBV29-1 and TRBJ2-1; 9 positions match TRBD2. This CDR3 is built from 11 residues. Germline assignment: CDR1 SQVTM and CDR2 ANQGSEA. After removal of 6 bases from V and 9 bases from J, the junction contained 3 bases not matched to a gene. CDR3 DNA: TGCAGCGTAAGGCGGGAGGGTGAGCAGTTCTTC. The encoded protein is CSVRREGEQFF.

The chain carries TRBV6-6 and TRBJ2-3, with 8 bases identical to TRBD1. The CDR3 is made up of 13 amino acids. Germline V gene lookup returns CDR1 MNHNY and CDR2 SVGAGI (reference sequence). V shed 7 bases and J 6 bases; nucleotides not matched to a gene: 6. The CDR3 region is CASKDRGGDTQYF. DNA for the CDR3: TGTGCCAGCAAAGACAGGGGCGGGGATACGCAGTATTTT.

This clonotype was found a few times. The CDR3 region is CSVRAGENQPQHF. DNA for the CDR3: TGCAGCGTCCGAGCGGGGGAGAATCAGCCCCAGCATTTT. V is TRBV29-1 and J is TRBJ1-5; weak D call: TRBD1 (5 bases). With 6 bases removed from V and 4 bases from J, the gap between germline ends came to 13 bases. The CDR3 contains 13 residues. Germline V CDR1 and CDR2: SQVTM, ANQGSEA.

This clonotype has more than one count but fewer than ten. V and J are TRBV7-3 and TRBJ1-1; tentatively, D is TRBD1 (5 bases). Germline V gives CDR1 SGHTA, CDR2 FQGTGA. V lost 1 base to trimming and J lost 0 bases, with 24 bases between them. This CDR3 is built from 20 residues. The CDR3 protein is CASSLNNRLWLHSMNTEAFF. The CDR3, as DNA: TGTGCCAGCAGCTTAAACAACAGGCTTTGGTTACACAGTATGAACACTGAAGCTTTCTTT. Full variable domain (outside the CDR3, taken from reference TRBV7-3 and TRBJ1-1): GAGVSQTPSNKVTEKGKYVELRCDPISGHTALYWYRQSLGQGPEFLIYFQGTGAADDSGLPNDRFFAVRPEGSVSTLKIQRTERGDSAVYLCASSLNNRLWLHSMNTEAFFGQGTRLTVV.

This clonotype has only a few counts. The V and J genes are TRBV7-2 and TRBJ2-3; 14 nucleotides line up with TRBD2. CDR3 size: 15 residues. Germline V gene sequence: CDR1 SGHTA, CDR2 FQGNSA. Trimming removed 5 bases from V and 4 bases from J; junction bases left unmatched: 2. The CDR3 region is CASSAGLAGADTQYF. The CDR3 nucleotides read TGTGCCAGCAGCGCGGGACTAGCGGGAGCAGATACGCAGTATTTT. Looking up the rest from reference TRBV7-2 and TRBJ2-3 gives the full variable domain: GAGVSQSPSNKVTEKGKDVELRCDPISGHTALYWYRQSLGQGLEFLIYFQGNSAPDKSGLPSDRFSAERTGGSVSTLTIQRTQQEDSAVYLCASSAGLAGADTQYFGPGTRLTVL.

This clonotype occurred a few times. The chain uses TRBV29-1 and TRBJ2-2; maybe TRBD1 (6 bases). The CDR3 consists of 15 residues. The germline gives CDR1 SQVTM, CDR2 ANQGSEA. V was clipped by 2 bases and J by 2 bases, with 12 bases between them. CDR3 amino acids: CSVERWGLNTGELFF. The CDR3 nucleotides are TGCAGCGTTGAACGGTGGGGGCTCAACACCGGGGAGCTGTTTTTT.

V gene TRBV7-9 combines with J gene TRBJ1-1; no firm D call. Germline values: CDR1 SEHNR, CDR2 FQNEAQ (reference sequence). CDR3 length: 14 amino acids. The ends were cut back, 5 bases at V and 3 bases at J, with 13 bases in the middle. The CDR3 spells CASSVTLMDTEAFF. The CDR3 DNA is TGTGCCAGCAGCGTTACCTTAATGGACACTGAAGCTTTCTTT.

This clonotype was seen a handful of times. The rearrangement joins TRBV9 to TRBJ2-1; no clear D gene. CDR1 is SGDLS and CDR2 is YYNGEE in the germline V gene. With 0 bases removed from V and 8 bases from J, the gap between germline ends came to 12 bases. The CDR3 spans 14 residues. CDR3 nucleotide sequence: TGTGCCAGCAGCGTAGTCATTGGGTCCGATGAGCAGTTCTTC. Amino acids: CASSVVIGSDEQFF.

The chain joins TRBV15 to TRBJ2-1; no reliable D call. V lost 1 base and J 1 base, leaving 11 bases between the germline ends. This CDR3 is 16 amino acids long. Per germline, CDR1 LNHNV and CDR2 YYDKDF (reference sequence). CDR3 region: CATSRGKGSSYNEQFF. The CDR3 DNA is TGTGCCACCAGCAGAGGAAAAGGGTCGTCCTACAATGAGCAGTTCTTC. Combining the CDR3 with reference TRBV15 and TRBJ2-1 gives the whole variable domain DAMVIQNPRYQVTQFGKPVTLSCSQTLNHNVMYWYQQKSSQAPKLLFHYYDKDFNNEADTPDNFQSRRPNTSFCFLDIRSPGLGDTAMYLCATSRGKGSSYNEQFFGPGTRLTVL.

This clonotype was seen only a few times. V usage is TRBV12-5 and J usage is TRBJ2-4; 11 bases line up with TRBD2. The CDR3 extends over 16 amino acids. J gave up 0 bases and V 6 bases, and 4 bases lay outside the gene matches. The V gene's germline CDR1 is LGHNT and CDR2 FRNRAP. CDR3 sequence (DNA): TGTGCTAGTGGCCCGGGACTAGCGGTAGCCAAAAACATTCAGTACTTC. Its translation: CASGPGLAVAKNIQYF.

This clonotype was observed a handful of times. The chain couples TRBV5-1 to TRBJ1-1; 7 bases are a match to TRBD1. Trimming at V came to 5 bases and at J to 3 bases, leaving 4 bases not matched to a gene. Germline V gives CDR1 SGHRS, CDR2 YFSETQ. The CDR3 sequence is 13 residues long. The CDR3 loop is CASSSGQYTEAFF. DNA of the CDR3: TGCGCCAGCAGTTCGGGACAGTACACTGAAGCTTTCTTT. Drawing the rest from reference TRBV5-1 and TRBJ1-1, the complete variable domain is KAGVTQTPRYLIKTRGQQVTLSCSPISGHRSVSWYQQTPGQGLQFLFEYFSETQRNKGNFPGRFSGRQFSNSRSEMNVSTLELGDSALYLCASSSGQYTEAFFGQGTRLTVV.

The chain has TRBV4-1 and TRBJ2-4; TRBD1 might be the D (5 bases). With 2 bases removed from V and 6 bases from J, the gap between germline ends came to 8 bases. From germline, CDR1 is MGHRA and CDR2 YSYEKL. This CDR3 region has 13 residues. This chain's CDR3 is CASSQNRGNIQYF. As DNA, the CDR3 is TGCGCCAGCAGCCAAAATAGGGGAAACATTCAGTACTTC.

This clonotype was observed many times. The V call is TRBV15, the J call TRBJ2-1; D gene ambiguous. The germline V and J ends were trimmed by 1 base and 3 bases, with 7 bases remaining between them. This CDR3 contains 14 residues. Germline V CDR1 and CDR2: LNHNV, YYDKDF (reference sequence). CDR3 region: CATSRARYYNEQFF. The CDR3 DNA sequence: TGTGCCACCAGCAGAGCTAGATACTACAATGAGCAGTTCTTC.

This clonotype was seen a few times. This sequence joins TRBV5-4 and TRBJ1-1; D is undetermined. Germline CDR1 reads SGHNT; CDR2 reads YYREEE (reference sequence). V dropped 2 bases and J dropped 1 base, with 12 bases sitting between them. The CDR3 has 15 residues. CDR3 DNA: TGTGCCAGCAGCTTACCCGGGGTCCCGAACACTGAAGCTTTCTTT. The encoded protein is CASSLPGVPNTEAFF. Complete variable domain (other parts from reference TRBV5-4 and TRBJ1-1): ETGVTQSPTHLIKTRGQQVTLRCSSQSGHNTVSWYQQALGQGPQFIFQYYREEENGRGNFPPRFSGLQFPNYSSELNVNALELDDSALYLCASSLPGVPNTEAFFGQGTRLTVV.

This clonotype occurred a few times. The CDR3, as DNA: TGTGCCAGCAGCGGTCTGGCGGGAGGGCCCTCGGATACGCAGTATTTT. It yields the protein CASSGLAGGPSDTQYF. The chain employs TRBV7-2 and TRBJ2-3; 9 bases are a match to TRBD2. V gave up 5 bases and J gave up 6 bases; unmatched junction bases: 12. CDR1 SGHTA and CDR2 FQGNSA come from the germline V gene. The CDR3 has 16 residues.

This clonotype showed up many times. The chain is built from TRBV7-9 and TRBJ2-3; 12 bases agree with TRBD2. The ends lost 5 bases at V and 14 bases at J; junction bases unmatched: 11. This CDR3 spans 14 amino acids. Germline CDR1 and CDR2: SEHNR and FQNEAQ (reference sequence). The CDR3 here is CASSPTSGGPSPYF. Here the CDR3 DNA reads TGTGCCAGCAGCCCGACTAGCGGGGGCCCAAGCCCGTATTTT. The full variable domain, with the rest looked up from reference TRBV7-9 and TRBJ2-3, is DTGVSQNPRHKITKRGQNVTFRCDPISEHNRLYWYRQTLGQGPEFLTYFQNEAQLEKSRLLSDRFSAERPKGSFSTLEIQRTEQGDSAMYLCASSPTSGGPSPYFGPGTRLTVL.

This clonotype was seen a few times. This chain joins TRBV7-9 and TRBJ2-1; a weak D match, TRBD2 (5 bases). Between the trimmed V and J ends, which lost 5 bases and 4 bases, there was a span of 12 bases. CDR1 is SEHNR, CDR2 FQNEAQ, per germline (reference sequence). This CDR3 region has 14 residues. The CDR3 sequence is CASSPPSGYNEQFF. The CDR3 nucleotides read TGTGCCAGCAGCCCGCCGTCGGGGTACAATGAGCAGTTCTTC.

This clonotype was detected only once. The gene calls are TRBV12-5 and TRBJ2-1, with D perhaps TRBD1 (6 bases). Between the trimmed V and J ends, which lost 3 bases and 8 bases, there was a span of 17 bases. Germline CDR1 and CDR2: LGHNT and FRNRAP. The CDR3 covers 15 residues. The chain's CDR3 is CASGFPGDGSDEQFF. The CDR3 DNA is TGTGCTAGTGGTTTTCCAGGGGATGGGAGTGATGAGCAGTTCTTC.

This chain links TRBV12-3 or TRBV12-4 with TRBJ2-2; TRBD1 is a possible D gene (5 bases). The CDR3 contains 16 residues. V gave up 3 bases and J gave up 4 bases, with 15 bases separating them. The CDR3 region has the DNA TGTGCCAGCAGTTTTCCAGGGATCGCAGGCACCGGGGAGCTGTTTTTT. Its translation is CASSFPGIAGTGELFF.

This clonotype was recorded a few times. This chain connects TRBV7-3 to TRBJ2-2, with TRBD2 identical over 15 bases. CDR1 and CDR2 (germline): SGHTA, FQGTGA. J gave up 5 bases and V 4 bases, and 11 bases lay outside the gene matches. The CDR3 has 19 amino acids. This CDR3 is CASSWTRTSGRAKTGELFF. The CDR3 coding sequence is TGTGCCAGCAGCTGGACGAGGACTAGCGGGAGGGCCAAGACCGGGGAGCTGTTTTTT. Combining the CDR3 with reference TRBV7-3 and TRBJ2-2 gives the whole variable domain GAGVSQTPSNKVTEKGKYVELRCDPISGHTALYWYRQSLGQGPEFLIYFQGTGAADDSGLPNDRFFAVRPEGSVSTLKIQRTERGDSAVYLCASSWTRTSGRAKTGELFFGEGSRLTVL.

The rearrangement uses TRBV19 and TRBJ1-5; D unclear. This CDR3 has 14 amino acids. The germline CDR1 and CDR2 sequences are LNHDA and SQIVND (reference sequence). V lost 5 bases and J lost 3, with 11 bases in between. CDR3: CASSARGINQPQHF. The CDR3 DNA reads as TGTGCCAGTAGTGCCCGGGGAATCAATCAGCCCCAGCATTTT.